This TCR beta chain stems from a study of shared clonotypes between healthy human individuals. Study conclusions and caveats: What limited the represented genetic and exposure-history diversity was the small number of donors. It was observed that approximately 5% of naive CD4 clonotypes were shared across several donors.

Sorted-subset replicate PCR reactions were performed with 200 ng DNA, corresponding to roughly 27,000 T cell genomes. The table came from immunoSEQ multiplex PCR; TCRdb's copy has only in-frame clones and leaves some out. In the table there are some 600,000 clones, approximately 96% of which are singletons. Comment on this clone: What it binds is not known.

Naive CD8 cells were CD45RO-negative, positively selected for CCR7, excluding terminally differentiated effector memory CD45RA+ cells. CDR1 and CDR2 from the germline V gene are MDHEN and SYDVKM. The CDR3 has 17 amino acids. After removal of 3 bases from V and 4 bases from J, the junction contained 11 bases not matched to a gene. Specimen: naive CD8+ T cells sorted from blood. The TCR originated in a woman aged 25 to 39 in good health. The chain employs TRBV28 and TRBJ2-7; 11 positions match TRBD1. Written as DNA, the CDR3 is TGTGCCAGCAGTTTCCTTTCCGGGACAGGGGGGCCATACGAGCAGTACTTC. Its translation is CASSFLSGTGGPYEQYF. The full variable domain, its missing parts supplied by reference TRBV28 and TRBJ2-7, is DVKVTQSSRYLVKRTGEKVFLECVQDMDHENMFWYRQDPGLGLRLIYFSYDVKMKEKGDIPEGYSVSREKKERFSLILESASTNQTSMYLCASSFLSGTGGPYEQYFGPGTRLTVT.